This T cell receptor beta chain was profiled in a study of blood T cells in healthy people across ages. The CDR3 length is 16 residues. The junction had 5 bases not matched to a gene; V was cut back by 0 bases and J by 1 base. Germline V gene lookup returns CDR1 LGHNA and CDR2 YNFKEQ. Each donor had around 11 milliliters of peripheral blood drawn. Next came a second PCR, run for about 7 to 12 cycles, which used a sample-barcoded 5' primer along with a J-beta primer mix. A minimum of 2.5 million CDR3-containing paired-end reads was obtained for each sample. TCRdb reanalysed the 5' RACE reads using MiXCR and keeps one entry per CDR3 protein. The table lists hundreds of thousands of distinct CDR3 sequences, 29% of them singletons.

Sequenced input: blood. This clonotype was sampled from an elderly woman in good health. The chain has TRBV4-2 and TRBJ2-7; 8 positions match TRBD1. The CDR3 reads CASSQDPGTGSYEQYF. The CDR3 nucleotides are TGTGCCAGCAGCCAAGACCCCGGGACAGGATCCTACGAGCAGTACTTC.